The T cell receptor beta chain under discussion was sequenced for a study of shared clonotypes between healthy human individuals. Whole-study findings and limits: Read depth was anticipated to influence clonotype sharing among donors.

Splitting of each subset's genomic DNA was done evenly across several immunoSEQ plates. The method was immunoSEQ multiplex PCR; TCRdb's version includes in-frame clones alone and lacks a portion of them. The sample lists about 2.4 million clones, over 85% seen once, with over 0.12% in the top ten. Notes on this clone: The antigen is unknown.

The CDR3 consists of 14 residues. V shed 5 bases, J shed 7 bases, and the junction held 4 bases outside the gene matches. Germline values: CDR1 SEHNR, CDR2 FQNEAQ (reference sequence). Naive CD45RA+ and memory CD45RA-negative subsets were split from CD4+ cells. The origin of this receptor is a man younger than 30 in good health. What was sequenced was naive CD4+ T cells sorted from blood. Described subset: CD45RA+ positively selected. V usage is TRBV7-9 and J usage is TRBJ1-4; 10 bases align to TRBD1. The CDR3 DNA sequence: TGTGCCAGCAGCGCGGGACAGGGGTTTGAAAAACTGTTTTTT. It specifies CASSAGQGFEKLFF.